This T cell receptor beta chain was obtained from a study of blood T cell repertoires in COVID-19. Study overall: Spain, Italy and the United States supplied samples that represented acute and convalescent COVID-19.

Per germline, CDR1 KGHSH and CDR2 LQKENI. Trimming removed 3 bases from V and 9 bases from J, with 16 bases in between. This CDR3 region has 14 residues. As handled by the study authors: From reference gene primer amplification, estimates of nucleated cell counts were derived. Only in-frame clones appear in the TCRdb table, and some are missing; sequencing was by immunoSEQ multiplex PCR. V and J calls and clone size come straight from that table; D and trimming were deduced from the DNA. The sample records more than 85,000 clones, 70% to 85% being singletons. The TCR was taken from a human donor in a cohort sampled during active COVID-19. J is TRBJ2-3 and V is TRBV18; D unclear. The sequencing input was peripheral blood. In DNA form, the CDR3 reads TGTGCCAGCTCACCTCCCACGACACGAGAGACGCAGTATTTT. It specifies CASSPPTTRETQYF.